This entry lists 22 T cell receptor beta chains sequenced from one sample in a study of human T cells and chemical hapten exposure. Regarding time point: patch test 1, 2 weeks after DPC sensitization. Treatment in this sample: therapeutic diphenylcyclopropenone sensitization with weekly scalp DPC. MiXCR, run by TCRdb on the RACE reads, gives a single entry per CDR3 protein. The table lists roughly 360,000 distinct CDR3 sequences, more than 4.5% of them singletons, with around 2% in the top ten. The sequencing here drew on whole blood, taken in connection with sensitization to the hapten diphenylcyclopropenone (DPC). These receptors were obtained from a woman aged 50 to 65 with alopecia areata. Some clones in this sample may be carry-over from other donors' samples.

This clonotype came up once. As the CDR3 is not closed by the conserved phenylalanine or tryptophan, this likely results from a read error. The chain joins TRBV20-1 to TRBJ2-1; a possible D gene is TRBD2 (7 bases). Germline V gene sequence: CDR1 DFQATT, CDR2 SNEGSKA (reference sequence). The V gene lost 5 bases and the J gene lost 8 bases, with 16 bases spanning the gap. The CDR3 runs to 13 residues. The CDR3 DNA sequence: TGCAGTGCTCCCCGGACTAGGGGGGATGAGCAGTTCCTC. It translates to CSAPRTRGDEQFL.

Turning to this clonotype: One junction end does not reproduce the germline sequence, and a read error may be involved. The CDR3 loop reads CASREADNEQFF. CDR3 sequence (DNA): TGTGCCAGCAGGGAAGCGGATAATGAGCAGTTCTTC. The J gene is TRBJ2-1, the V gene TRBV2; TRBD2 is a possible D gene (5 bases). CDR1 and CDR2 from the germline V gene are SNHLY and FYNNEI. The CDR3 covers 12 residues. Supplemented by reference TRBV2 and TRBJ2-1, the full variable domain reads EPEVTQTPSHQVTQMGQEVILRCVPISNHLYFYWYRQILGQKVEFLVSFYNNEISEKSEIFDDQFSVERPDGSNFTLKIRSTKLEDSAMYFCASREADNEQFFGPGTRLTVL.

This clonotype was seen at least ten times. The chain employs TRBV30 and TRBJ1-1, with a tentative D call TRBD1 (5 bases). This CDR3 is built from 14 residues. Per germline, CDR1 GTSNPN and CDR2 SVGIG (reference sequence). V was pared by 0 bases and J by 4 bases, with 12 bases between. The CDR3 spells CAWSVRPGSTEAFF. Written as DNA, the CDR3 is TGTGCCTGGAGTGTACGGCCAGGGAGCACTGAAGCTTTCTTT.

This clonotype was seen ten or more times. V usage is TRBV5-6 and J usage is TRBJ1-5; no reliable D call. V gave up 0 bases and J gave up 0 bases, with 7 bases separating them. The CDR3 totals 15 residues. CDR1 is SGHDT and CDR2 is YYEEEE in the germline V gene. CDR3 sequence reads: CASSLGQNSNQPQHF. DNA for the CDR3: TGTGCCAGCAGCTTGGGTCAGAATAGCAATCAGCCCCAGCATTTT.

The V call is TRBV27, the J call TRBJ2-3, with 13 bases fitting TRBD2. CDR3 length: 16 residues. V dropped 6 bases and J dropped 5; count of bases not matched to a gene: 8. In germline, CDR1 is MNHEY, CDR2 SMNVEV (reference sequence). CDR3 nucleotides: TGTGCCAGCAGCAAACTAGCGGGAGGGCCAAAAGATACGCAGTATTTT. Translated: CASSKLAGGPKDTQYF.

At least ten counts were recorded for this clonotype. This chain connects TRBV28 to TRBJ1-5; D ambiguous. The germline CDR1 and CDR2 sequences are MDHEN and SYDVKM. Deletions cut 4 bases from V and 7 bases from J, with 5 bases between. CDR3 size: 11 residues. The chain's CDR3 is CASSSWQPQHF. CDR3 bases: TGTGCCAGCAGTTCATGGCAGCCCCAGCATTTT.

This clonotype was observed many times. The CDR3 DNA follows: TGTGCCAGCAGTTTATCGGAAAATCAGCCCCAGCATTTT. It encodes CASSLSENQPQHF. The chain carries TRBV12-3 or TRBV12-4 and TRBJ1-5; no clear D gene. V shed 2 bases and J shed 4 bases, with 6 bases lying between them. The CDR3 has 13 residues.

This chain links TRBV12-3 or TRBV12-4 with TRBJ2-1; D remains unclear. CDR3 length: 13 amino acids. Trimming took off 1 base at V and 8 bases at J, with 9 bases between the two ends. The CDR3 sequence: CASSLVVSDEQFF. DNA for the CDR3: TGTGCCAGCAGTTTAGTCGTATCCGATGAGCAGTTCTTC.

This clonotype was observed at least ten times. The chain combines TRBV5-1 with TRBJ2-3; D is possibly TRBD2 (6 bases). Germline lookup yields CDR1 SGHRS and CDR2 YFSETQ. The CDR3 runs 15 residues. Trimming stripped 5 bases from V and 7 bases from J, with 20 bases between. The CDR3 reads CASRGLAVEAHTQYF. The CDR3 DNA reads TGCGCCAGCAGGGGCTTAGCGGTGGAGGCTCATACGCAGTATTTT. The whole variable domain, filled in from reference TRBV5-1 and TRBJ2-3, reads KAGVTQTPRYLIKTRGQQVTLSCSPISGHRSVSWYQQTPGQGLQFLFEYFSETQRNKGNFPGRFSGRQFSNSRSEMNVSTLELGDSALYLCASRGLAVEAHTQYFGPGTRLTVL.

The table lists this clonotype with many counts. The chain couples TRBV11-3 to TRBJ2-5; a possible D gene is TRBD1 (6 bases). This CDR3 spans 15 amino acids. The germline V and J ends were trimmed by 1 base and 2 bases, with 11 bases remaining between them. CDR1 and CDR2 from the germline V gene are SGHNT and YENEEA. The CDR3 spells CASSLGATGQETQYF. Written as DNA, the CDR3 is TGTGCCAGCAGCTTAGGGGCCACAGGGCAAGAGACCCAGTACTTC.

This clonotype has a count of ten or more. The CDR3 protein is CSALPGDNEQFF. The CDR3 DNA follows: TGCAGTGCCCTCCCAGGGGACAATGAGCAGTTCTTC. The chain carries TRBV20-1 and TRBJ2-1; a possible D gene is TRBD1 (6 bases). This CDR3 is 12 amino acids long. Deletions cut 6 bases from V and 5 bases from J, with 11 bases between. Germline V gene lookup returns CDR1 DFQATT and CDR2 SNEGSKA (reference sequence).

This clonotype showed up many times. The V gene is TRBV28, the J gene TRBJ2-1; D not certain. Germline loops: CDR1 MDHEN, CDR2 SYDVKM. The CDR3 is 15 residues long. Trimming removed 6 bases at V and 0 bases at J, with 12 bases between. DNA of the CDR3: TGTGCCAGCAGCAGGACCCAAAGCTCCTACAATGAGCAGTTCTTC. Amino acids: CASSRTQSSYNEQFF.

This clonotype showed up many times. The chain joins TRBV21-1 to TRBJ2-3; the tabulated D call, TRBD1, remains unverified against the DNA. TRBV21-1 is tagged as a pseudogene. The CDR3 runs to 19 residues. The CDR3 protein is CASSKEVMAGQGNTDTQYF. The CDR3 DNA follows: TGTGCCAGCAGCAAAGAAGTTATGGCGGGACAGGGGAACACAGATACGCAGTATTTT.

This clonotype appeared a few times. The chain couples TRBV5-1 to TRBJ2-7; perhaps TRBD1 as D (5 bases). The CDR3 has 13 residues. V was cut by 5 bases and J by 2 bases, with 11 bases left in between. CDR1 SGHRS and CDR2 YFSETQ come from the germline V gene. CDR3 sequence (DNA): TGCGCCAGCAGACCCGACAGAGCCTACGAGCAGTACTTC. Protein: CASRPDRAYEQYF.

The sample holds many counts of this clonotype. V gene TRBV5-6 combines with J gene TRBJ2-5; either TRBD1 or TRBD2 may fit D (6 bases each). CDR1 SGHDT and CDR2 YYEEEE come from the germline V gene. This CDR3 has 15 residues. Trimming shortened V by 3 bases and J by 5 bases, and 17 bases separated the two germline ends. The CDR3 is CASSSEGRGGETQYF. DNA for the CDR3: TGTGCCAGCAGCTCCGAAGGGAGAGGGGGGGAGACCCAGTACTTC.

The rearrangement uses TRBV14 and TRBJ2-3; D call uncertain. The CDR3 has 13 residues. Trimming pared 5 bases from V and 7 bases from J, leaving 13 bases between. Germline V gene sequence: CDR1 SGHDN, CDR2 FVKESK. This CDR3 is CASSSGLRYTQYF. CDR3 DNA: TGTGCCAGCAGCTCAGGTTTGAGGTATACGCAGTATTTT.

In DNA form, the CDR3 reads TGTGCCAGCAGCCCTTTGGGGACTAGTAGCTACAATGAGCAGTTCTTC. Translation gives CASSPLGTSSYNEQFF. This chain links TRBV13 with TRBJ2-1, with 8 nucleotides matching TRBD2. The CDR3 extends over 16 amino acids. With 5 bases clipped from V and 3 bases from J, the junction kept 9 bases outside the gene matches. Germline V CDR1 and CDR2: PRHDT, FYEKMQ (reference sequence).

This clonotype was counted many times. This sequence joins TRBV2 and TRBJ1-2; D is ambiguous. Trimming shortened V by 3 bases and J by 4 bases, and 9 bases separated the two germline ends. The CDR3 contains 13 residues. CDR1 SNHLY and CDR2 FYNNEI come from the germline V gene. The CDR3: CASSEALSYGYTF. The CDR3 coding sequence is TGTGCCAGCAGTGAGGCCCTCAGCTATGGCTACACCTTC.

The V gene is TRBV12-3 or TRBV12-4, the J gene TRBJ1-2; weak D call: TRBD1 (6 bases). The CDR3 is made up of 11 amino acids. V was shortened by 6 bases and J by 8 bases, with 10 bases between the two germline ends. The CDR3 is CASSGRGGYTF. The CDR3 nucleotides read TGTGCCAGCAGCGGCAGGGGAGGCTACACCTTC.

This clonotype has at least ten counts. The gene calls are TRBV9 and TRBJ2-7, with 9 bases that match TRBD1. The V gene end was trimmed by 4 bases and the J gene end by 2 bases; junction bases not matched to a gene: 4. From germline, CDR1 is SGDLS and CDR2 YYNGEE. The CDR3 has 14 amino acids. The CDR3 region is CASSPRTGAYEQYF. The CDR3 DNA reads TGTGCCAGCAGCCCCCGGACAGGGGCCTACGAGCAGTACTTC.

This chain connects TRBV28 to TRBJ2-7; unclear D gene. CDR3 length: 14 residues. Per the germline V gene, CDR1 is MDHEN and CDR2 is SYDVKM. Trimming took 7 bases from V and 6 from J, leaving 19 bases between them. CDR3 nucleotide sequence: TGTGCCAGCACCCCGGGCGGTACCTTACCCGAGCAGTACTTC. It codes for CASTPGGTLPEQYF.

This clonotype was counted a few times. The chain uses TRBV7-6 and TRBJ2-7; 10 positions agree with TRBD1. The V gene end was trimmed by 5 bases and the J gene end by 3 bases; junction bases not matched to a gene: 7. CDR3 length: 15 residues. The germline CDR1 and CDR2 sequences are SGHVS and FNYEAQ. For the CDR3, the DNA is TGTGCCAGCAGCCCCACGGGACAGGGGTTCTACGAGCAGTACTTC. Encoded protein: CASSPTGQGFYEQYF.